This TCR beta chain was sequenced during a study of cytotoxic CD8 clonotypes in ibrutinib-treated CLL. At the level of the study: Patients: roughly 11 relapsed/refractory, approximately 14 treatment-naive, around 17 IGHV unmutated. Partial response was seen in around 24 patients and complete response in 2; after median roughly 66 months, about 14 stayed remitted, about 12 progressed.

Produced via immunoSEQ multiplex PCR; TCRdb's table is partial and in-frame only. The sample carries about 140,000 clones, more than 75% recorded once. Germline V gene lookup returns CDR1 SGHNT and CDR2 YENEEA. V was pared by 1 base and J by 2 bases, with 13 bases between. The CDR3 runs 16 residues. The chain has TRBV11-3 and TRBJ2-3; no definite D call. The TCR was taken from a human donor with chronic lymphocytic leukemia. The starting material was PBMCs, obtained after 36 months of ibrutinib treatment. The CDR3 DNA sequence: TGTGCCAGCAGCTTAGGGCGTAGCTCGGCCACAGATACGCAGTATTTT. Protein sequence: CASSLGRSSATDTQYF.